This TCR beta chain was obtained from a study of T cell responses to AZD1222 COVID-19 vaccine. Study observations and caveats: Scientists sampled the repertoires only once the peak T cell response had passed.

Method: immunoSEQ multiplex PCR; TCRdb's copy keeps in-frame clones and lacks some. The repertoire holds 250,000 to 300,000 clones, with 94% as singletons. Comments on this clone: Antigen specificity is unknown.

The CDR3 spans 14 residues. Deletions cut 1 base from V and 8 bases from J, with 14 bases between. Germline V gives CDR1 SGHTA, CDR2 FQGNSA. V is TRBV7-2 and J is TRBJ1-2; D is undetermined. The clonotype was recovered from an adult who received the AZD1222 COVID-19 vaccine. This material consisted of peripheral blood, taken 28 days after the second AZD1222 dose. The CDR3 DNA sequence: TGTGCCAGCAGCTTAGTGCGTATTTCGGAGGGCTACACCTTC. This gives the protein CASSLVRISEGYTF.